This T cell receptor beta chain was documented in a study of blood T cell repertoires in COVID-19. Study context: The United States, Italy and Spain were the sources of the acute and convalescent COVID-19 samples.

CDR1 ENHRY and CDR2 SYGVKD come from the germline V gene. This CDR3 spans 14 amino acids. V shed 4 bases and J 10 bases; nucleotides not matched to a gene: 4. Original handling: Estimation of nucleated cell counts relied on the amplification of reference gene primers. The protocol was immunoSEQ multiplex PCR, while the TCRdb copy is restricted to in-frame clones and leaves out a portion. V, J and clone size reflect that table, while D and trimming were determined from the DNA. There are approximately 52,000 clones in the sample; 75% to 95% occur only once, and 13% to 15% lies in the top ten. This receptor was taken from a human donor with active COVID-19. The donor label of this sample is uncertain. Material: peripheral blood. The chain links TRBV10-3 to TRBJ1-6, with 10 nucleotides matching TRBD1. The CDR3 coding sequence is TGTGCCATCAGTGCAGGGACAGGGGTATCACCCCTCCACTTT. Its protein is CAISAGTGVSPLHF.